A single sample gave rise to the 2 T cell receptor beta chains below, sequenced in a study of early T cells in non-severe SARS-CoV-2 infection. Each CDR3 protein gets one entry after TCRdb re-called the 5' RACE reads with MiXCR. The data contain almost 85,000 distinct CDR3 sequences, 9% to 13% of them singletons. Sequenced input: whole blood. These receptors originate from an adult who was a healthcare worker with PCR-confirmed SARS-CoV-2 infection or an uninfected control (not recorded which).

The table lists this clonotype with many counts. The chain couples TRBV20-1 to TRBJ1-5; D ambiguous. The CDR3 length is 13 residues. Trimming shortened V by 3 bases and J by 6 bases, and 12 bases separated the two germline ends. Germline V CDR1 and CDR2: DFQATT, SNEGSKA (reference sequence). CDR3 nucleotide sequence: TGCAGTGCTAGGTTCAATTCTGTTCAGCCCCAGCATTTT. Its protein product is CSARFNSVQPQHF.

The chain links TRBV11-2 to TRBJ2-7; a weak D match, TRBD2 (6 bases). With 3 bases removed from V and 0 bases from J, the gap between germline ends came to 9 bases. CDR3 length equals 14 residues. The germline V gene has CDR1 SGHAT and CDR2 FQNNGV. The CDR3 loop is CASSFRRDSYEQYF. DNA of the CDR3: TGTGCCAGCAGCTTTCGGCGGGACTCCTACGAGCAGTACTTC.